This paragraph reports one TCR beta chain. It has no known antigen specificity. Base qualities are not at hand, and no much larger clone is one base apart. PBMCs were isolated by Ficoll-Paque density gradient centrifugation. V is pruned by 7 bases and J by 1 base, leaving 6 bases of the junction without a gene match. The germline V gene (reference sequence) sets CDR1 to MNHNY and CDR2 to SVGAGI. The CDR3 holds 14 amino acids from the cysteine to the phenylalanine. This entry keeps only the CDR3 DNA: 42 bases, framed from base 1. Sequencing relied on an Illumina NovaSeq 6000. TCRalpha and TCRbeta cDNA libraries were constructed by 5'RACE with constant-segment primers, with sample barcodes and unique molecular identifiers being introduced. Trizol reagent was used to extract RNA from every sample. Libraries were amplified in two PCR steps, with a second sample barcode and Illumina TruSeq adapters added in the second step. The libraries were sequenced on an Illumina NovaSeq using 2 x 150 bp paired-end reads. Per the source publication's procedure: The reads were demultiplexed and collapsed into UMI-guided consensus sequences using migec v1.2.7. Using mixcr v2.1.11, UMI consensuses were aligned to TRA and TRB V and J templates and then assembled into clonotypes. Expanded or contracted clonotypes were those called significant by both edgeR and NoisET, with noise models trained on biological replicates. For edgeR calls, the thresholds were a false discovery rate-adjusted p below 0.01 and a log2 fold-change of 1. As an exploratory analysis of dynamics, max-normalized trajectories of the 1000 most abundant clonotypes were examined with PCA combined with hierarchical clustering. Separately sequenced CD4+ and CD8+ repertoires were used to assign a CD4 or CD8 phenotype to each responding clone. The public reads were run again by TCRdb, first through fastp at Q25 and then through MiXCR, and only productive beta chains were kept. CDR3 protein duplicates are merged, each entry listing the most common genes and DNA. For this entry, the V and J calls and clone size follow TCRdb and not the study's own pipeline. In all, the sample holds more than 300,000 distinct CDR3 sequences, and roughly 13% of those were seen once. 20% to 25% of the sample is taken by the ten largest.

The data were taken from a study of T-cell memory formation after mild COVID-19 listed by TCRdb under 2021. Broadly, across the study: Most TCR sequence clusters were specific to one of the two donors. In a couple of donors, T-cell clones that expanded and contracted after mild COVID-19 were tracked by sequencing TCRalpha and TCRbeta repertoires over time. Two young, previously healthy adult volunteers made up the cohort, one male and one female.

Study-wide conclusions, independent of this receptor: The second-wave clones that peaked on day 37 were not confirmed to be SARS-CoV-2 specific. Balanced CD4/CD8 phenotypes were observed for clones contracting from day 15 to 85, whereas a bias towards CD4+ was observed for a second wave of clones expanding from day 15 to 37. Contracting CD4+ clones were located mainly in the CM and EM memory subsets, whereas CD8+ clones were found to be enriched in EMRA. The study covered only a couple of mild cases, and larger cohorts including severe cases with pre-infection samples were considered necessary. Some responding clones were detected in pre-infection memory, which suggested that pre-existing cross-reactive memory T cells had joined the SARS-CoV-2 response.

The V and J segments used are TRBV6-6 and TRBJ1-1; TRBD1 aligns with 7 central bases. The TCR was taken from a man aged 18 to 35 who had mild COVID-19 (a few samples of this study predate the infection). The sample titles of this study are shuffled in the database, so cell type and time point are left out; the donor was told from shared clones. Source material: PBMCs or a T cell subset sorted from them (not recorded which). For the CDR3, the sequence is CASNHGTANTEAFF. The DNA sequence reads TGTGCCAGCAACCATGGGACAGCGAACACTGAAGCTTTCTTT.